The 25 T cell receptor beta chains reported below all come from one sample, sequenced in a study of T cell responses to AZD1222 COVID-19 vaccine. The method was immunoSEQ multiplex PCR; TCRdb's version includes in-frame clones alone and lacks a portion of them. The table lists about 180,000 clones, over 90% of them singletons. Source: peripheral blood, taken 28 days after the second AZD1222 dose. The receptors here all came from an adult who received the AZD1222 COVID-19 vaccine.

J is TRBJ1-4 and V is TRBV19; TRBD1 is a possible D gene (6 bases). Trimming took 3 bases from V and 10 from J, leaving 9 bases between them. CDR1 is LNHDA and CDR2 is SQIVND in the germline V gene (reference sequence). The CDR3 contains 12 residues. The CDR3 reads CASSMQGRKLFF. CDR3 coding DNA: TGTGCCAGTAGTATGCAGGGGCGAAAACTGTTTTTT.

This chain joins TRBV6-5 and TRBJ2-7, with 7 bases that match TRBD1. V was pared by 5 bases and J by 9 bases, with 13 bases of the junction left unmatched. The length of the CDR3 is 14 residues. The germline CDR1 and CDR2 sequences are MNHEY and SVGAGI. Here the CDR3 DNA reads TGTGCCAGCAGTCGGGGACAGTGGGAAGGAGGGCAGTACTTC. Translation gives CASSRGQWEGGQYF.

The chain carries TRBV29-1 and TRBJ2-5; TRBD2 might be the D (7 bases). CDR1 and CDR2 from the germline V gene are SQVTM and ANQGSEA. The CDR3 has 14 amino acids. Trimming left V 7 bases short and J 4 bases short, with 19 bases between. CDR3 DNA sequence: TGCAGCGCCCAGCGGGACTTAGGGGGAGAGACCCAGTACTTC. It translates to CSAQRDLGGETQYF.

In this sample, this clone turned up once. Additional DNA sequences in this sample encode the identical CDR3. The J gene is TRBJ2-7, the V gene TRBV12-3 or TRBV12-4; D is unresolved. V lost 1 base, J lost 2 bases, and 6 bases lay in between. CDR3 length equals 13 residues. CDR3 amino acids: CASSLGQTYEQYF. As DNA, the CDR3 is TGTGCCAGCAGTTTAGGGCAGACCTACGAGCAGTACTTC.

The gene calls are TRBV5-4 and TRBJ2-7, with D possibly being TRBD1 or TRBD2 (5 bases each). There are 13 residues in the CDR3. The V end lost 3 bases, the J end lost 1 base, and 8 bases lay between the germline ends. The germline gives CDR1 SGHNT, CDR2 YYREEE (reference sequence). CDR3 nucleotide sequence: TGTGCCAGCAGCTATGGGGGTTCCTACGAGCAGTACTTC. This translates into CASSYGGSYEQYF. Drawing the rest from reference TRBV5-4 and TRBJ2-7, the complete variable domain is ETGVTQSPTHLIKTRGQQVTLRCSSQSGHNTVSWYQQALGQGPQFIFQYYREEENGRGNFPPRFSGLQFPNYSSELNVNALELDDSALYLCASSYGGSYEQYFGPGTRLTVT.

V usage is TRBV5-1 and J usage is TRBJ2-2, with a weak D call TRBD2 (5 bases). Trimming left V 0 bases short and J 6 bases short, with 15 bases between. Germline values: CDR1 SGHRS, CDR2 YFSETQ. The CDR3 is 16 amino acids. The CDR3 sequence: CASSLVAPPPSGELFF. CDR3 sequence (DNA): TGCGCCAGCAGCTTGGTAGCGCCTCCCCCCTCCGGGGAGCTGTTTTTT.

This clone was seen a single time. V is TRBV24-1 and J is TRBJ2-3, with 8 bases lining up with TRBD2. The germline gives CDR1 KGHDR, CDR2 SFDVKD. V gave up 3 bases and J gave up 4 bases; unmatched junction bases: 8. The CDR3 covers 16 residues. CDR3 nucleotide sequence: TGTGCCACCAGTGATCCACAACGGGGGGGCGCAGATACGCAGTATTTT. Protein sequence: CATSDPQRGGADTQYF.

The chain recombines TRBV5-6 with TRBJ2-7, with D possibly matching TRBD2 (6 bases). This CDR3 is 12 amino acids long. The germline V gene has CDR1 SGHDT and CDR2 YYEEEE. Trimming pared 4 bases from V and 4 bases from J, leaving 9 bases between. The CDR3 sequence: CASSADYYEQYF. As DNA, the CDR3 is TGTGCCAGCAGCGCGGACTATTACGAGCAGTACTTC.

This chain links TRBV7-2 with TRBJ1-5; 7 bases agree with TRBD1. V lost 4 bases, J lost 3 bases, and 3 bases stayed unmatched. There are 14 residues in the CDR3. Germline V lookup: CDR1 SGHTA, CDR2 FQGNSA. CDR3 amino acids: CASSSGQFNQPQHF. The DNA for the CDR3 is TGTGCCAGCAGCTCGGGACAGTTCAATCAGCCCCAGCATTTT.

The J gene is TRBJ1-4, the V gene TRBV4-3; no definite D call. The CDR3 extends over 14 amino acids. Germline V gives CDR1 LGHNA, CDR2 YSLEER. V dropped 5 bases and J dropped 4 bases, with 11 bases sitting between them. The CDR3 region has the DNA TGCGCCAGCAGCTTATCCACCAGTAATGAAAAACTGTTTTTT. Protein product: CASSLSTSNEKLFF.

The CDR3 region is CASSLLTDREAFF. In DNA form, the CDR3 reads TGTGCCAGCAGCCTGCTGACCGACAGGGAAGCTTTCTTT. The rearrangement joins TRBV12-3 or TRBV12-4 to TRBJ1-1; D perhaps matches TRBD1 (6 bases). CDR3 size: 13 residues. Trimming took 6 bases from V and 8 from J, leaving 16 bases between them.

This chain joins TRBV21-1 and TRBJ1-5. TRBV21-1 is shown as a pseudogene. The CDR3 contains 15 residues. The CDR3 loop is CASSTARAGNRPQHF. DNA for the CDR3: TGTGCCAGCAGCACCGCGCGGGCAGGTAATAGGCCCCAGCATTTT.

This clone was counted a single time. The chain employs TRBV11-2 and TRBJ1-6; D ambiguous. This CDR3 contains 14 residues. Germline loops: CDR1 SGHAT, CDR2 FQNNGV. Trimming removed 5 bases at V and 4 bases at J, with 9 bases between. For the CDR3, the DNA is TGTGCCAGCAGCCGGACGGAGTATAATTCACCCCTCCACTTT. Encoded protein: CASSRTEYNSPLHF.

This rearrangement joins TRBV5-8 to TRBJ2-7; TRBD2 is a possible D gene (6 bases). CDR3 length equals 15 residues. Trimming removed 4 bases at V and 2 bases at J, with 16 bases between. Germline CDR1 SGHTS, CDR2 YDEGEE. The CDR3 sequence: CASSAPGLEPYEQYF. CDR3 coding DNA: TGTGCCAGCAGCGCACCGGGACTGGAACCCTACGAGCAGTACTTC.

This clone was counted a few times. This rearrangement joins TRBV5-4 to TRBJ2-7; 8 nucleotides line up with TRBD1. Germline V gene sequence: CDR1 SGHNT, CDR2 YYREEE (reference sequence). V dropped 4 bases and J dropped 2; count of bases not matched to a gene: 5. CDR3 length equals 14 residues. The CDR3: CASSAKTGAYEQYF. The DNA for the CDR3 is TGTGCCAGCAGCGCAAAGACAGGGGCCTACGAGCAGTACTTC. Drawing the rest from reference TRBV5-4 and TRBJ2-7, the complete variable domain is ETGVTQSPTHLIKTRGQQVTLRCSSQSGHNTVSWYQQALGQGPQFIFQYYREEENGRGNFPPRFSGLQFPNYSSELNVNALELDDSALYLCASSAKTGAYEQYFGPGTRLTVT.

The CDR3, as DNA: TGTGCCAGCAGCCTTTACGGGACACCTATCTACGAGCAGTACTTC. It translates to CASSLYGTPIYEQYF. This chain joins TRBV3-1 (or the pseudogene TRBV3-2) and TRBJ2-7; possible D gene TRBD1, 6 bases. CDR1 is LGHDT and CDR2 is YNNKEL in the germline V gene (reference sequence). The CDR3 loop spans 15 amino acids. V lost 4 bases and J 3 bases, leaving 16 bases between the germline ends.

This chain uses TRBV3-1 (or the pseudogene TRBV3-2) with TRBJ2-7; weak D call: TRBD2 (5 bases). Trimming removed 3 bases from V and 10 bases from J, with 13 bases in between. Germline V gene data show CDR1 as LGHDT and CDR2 as YNNKEL (reference sequence). The CDR3 contains 12 residues. The CDR3 spells CASSHLLREQYF. The CDR3, as DNA: TGTGCCAGCAGCCACCTTTTGAGGGAACAGTACTTC.

CDR3 DNA: TGTGCCAGCAGTTTTGGCTTAACTCACTCTGGAAACACCATATATTTT. This codes for CASSFGLTHSGNTIYF. The genes are TRBV7-8 and TRBJ1-3, with no clear D. The CDR3 covers 16 residues. Germline CDR1 SGHVS, CDR2 FQNEAQ. With 6 bases removed from V and 0 bases from J, the gap between germline ends came to 15 bases.

The genes are TRBV5-8 and TRBJ2-7; 9 bases are a match to TRBD2. The J segment lost 0 bases and the V segment lost 2 bases, leaving 15 bases of the junction unmatched. Germline CDR1 is SGHTS and CDR2 is YDEGEE. The length of the CDR3 is 19 residues. CDR3: CASSFGMGILAGLSYEQYF. In DNA form, the CDR3 reads TGTGCCAGCAGCTTCGGGATGGGGATACTAGCGGGCCTCTCCTACGAGCAGTACTTC.

The chain employs TRBV6-5 and TRBJ1-2; 9 bases map to TRBD1. CDR3 length: 14 residues. Germline V lookup: CDR1 MNHEY, CDR2 SVGAGI. V dropped 6 bases and J dropped 4; count of bases not matched to a gene: 6. CDR3 protein: CASRRGQGVYGYTF. CDR3 in DNA: TGTGCCAGCAGAAGGGGACAGGGTGTCTATGGCTACACCTTC.

The chain carries TRBV7-3 and TRBJ2-5; 7 bases are shared with TRBD1. With 5 bases clipped from V and 0 bases from J, the junction kept 6 bases outside the gene matches. Germline V CDR1 and CDR2: SGHTA, FQGTGA. This CDR3 spans 15 amino acids. The CDR3 DNA reads as TGTGCCAGCAGCCCGGGACAGATGTACCAAGAGACCCAGTACTTC. This translates into CASSPGQMYQETQYF.

The chain recombines TRBV28 with TRBJ1-1; TRBD1 might be the D (6 bases). Germline CDR1 is MDHEN and CDR2 is SYDVKM. The V end was cut by 5 bases, the J end by 1 base, with 17 bases between. The CDR3 spans 16 residues. The CDR3 DNA reads as TGTGCCAGCAGTCCCTCCACAGGGAAATGGAACACTGAAGCTTTCTTT. Amino acids: CASSPSTGKWNTEAFF. The full variable domain, with the rest looked up from reference TRBV28 and TRBJ1-1, is DVKVTQSSRYLVKRTGEKVFLECVQDMDHENMFWYRQDPGLGLRLIYFSYDVKMKEKGDIPEGYSVSREKKERFSLILESASTNQTSMYLCASSPSTGKWNTEAFFGQGTRLTVV.

The chain combines TRBV7-9 with TRBJ2-2, with 7 bases fitting TRBD2. Looked up from germline, CDR1 is SEHNR and CDR2 is FQNEAQ (reference sequence). The CDR3 loop spans 17 amino acids. V shed 5 bases, J shed 6 bases, and the junction held 15 bases outside the gene matches. In nucleotides, the CDR3 is TGTGCCAGCAGCCCTCCGGAGTGGGGGGGAATCGCCGGGGAGCTGTTTTTT. It translates to CASSPPEWGGIAGELFF.

This sequence joins TRBV11-3 and TRBJ2-1, with TRBD2 matching 7 bases. Germline V lookup: CDR1 SGHNT, CDR2 YENEEA. With V trimmed by 2 bases and J by 6 bases, 4 bases remained unmatched. This CDR3 contains 14 residues. The CDR3 coding sequence is TGTGCCAGCAGCTTACGGGAGGTCGCCAATGAGCAGTTCTTC. Translated: CASSLREVANEQFF.

J is TRBJ1-3 and V is TRBV24-1; the match to TRBD1 covers 7 bases. J was trimmed by 0 bases and V by 9 bases; bases with no gene match: 19. Germline-derived CDR1 and CDR2 are KGHDR and SFDVKD. The CDR3 is 19 amino acids. DNA for the CDR3: TGTGCCACCCCGGACCGGGGACAGCCTTATATTTACTCTGGAAACACCATATATTTT. Translating it yields CATPDRGQPYIYSGNTIYF.